Included here is one T cell receptor beta chain sequence, with context. The antigen is not known. This sample is part of a study of T cell repertoires in cytomegalovirus infection. Study as a whole: From public TCR beta signatures came an indication of both CMV infection and matching HLA type. Study conclusions and caveats: People with CMV and the relevant HLA were identified by cumulative public TCR beta family frequency. HLA-C-restricted TCR beta clonotypes specific for CMV led the ex vivo response.

CDR3 length: 15 residues. V lost 1 base to trimming and J lost 4 bases; unmatched junction nucleotides: 4. The germline CDR1 and CDR2 sequences are SGHTA and FQGTGA. TCRdb itself ran the reads through MiXCR, one entry per CDR3 protein. This table has about 220,000 distinct CDR3 sequences, 35% to 40% appearing once. The sequenced sample was CD8+ T cells from cultured PBMCs, obtained from culture after CMV antigen stimulation. The V gene is TRBV7-3, the J gene TRBJ2-5; 9 bases line up with TRBD2. This sequence was found in a human donor in good health (CMV status not recorded). Some clones in this sample may be carry-over from other donors' samples. CDR3 nucleotides: TGTGCCAGCAGCTTAAGCGGACTAGCGACAGAGACCCAGTACTTC. This codes for CASSLSGLATETQYF.